The 9 T cell receptor beta chains below all came from one sample that was sequenced in a study of molecular identifiers for immune sequencing clone quantification (dated by TCRdb to 2016 to 2018). Library method: PCR. TCRdb records NextSeq 500 as the sequencer. TCRdb reanalyzed the raw reads on its own, using fastp at Q25 for trimming and MiXCR for clone calling, and kept in-frame beta chains. Rows matching on CDR3 protein sequence are summarized as one entry with the most common DNA and genes. For this sample the table gives 400,000 to 600,000 distinct CDR3 sequences, of which about 25% were detected only once. Approximately 0.76% of the sample is taken by the ten largest. Sequencing used naive CD8+ T cells from blood, with Jurkat cell RNA spiked in. The sample's cell subset or site label is to be understood as: FACS-sorted CD8+CD4-CCR7+CD45RA+ naive T cells. The receptors come from a human donor in good health. Some libraries in this study had Jurkat cell RNA spiked in.

This clonotype was seen many times. This chain uses TRBV2 with TRBJ1-2, with a tentative D call TRBD1 (5 bases). Trimming cost V 0 bases and J 4 bases, with 6 bases left between them. CDR1 SNHLY and CDR2 FYNNEI come from the germline V gene. The CDR3 runs to 13 residues. CDR3 in amino acids: CASSEAQGYGYTF. The CDR3 DNA sequence: TGTGCCAGCAGTGAAGCGCAGGGCTATGGCTACACCTTC.

The rearrangement joins TRBV5-1 to TRBJ1-1, with D tentatively TRBD1 (6 bases). CDR1 is SGHRS, CDR2 YFSETQ, per germline. This CDR3 spans 16 amino acids. The germline V and J ends were trimmed by 3 bases and 1 base, with 16 bases remaining between them. CDR3 coding DNA: TGCGCCAGCAGCTCTACCCCGACAGGATGGAACACTGAAGCTTTCTTT. It translates to CASSSTPTGWNTEAFF.

This clonotype has ten or more counts. The chain combines TRBV5-5 with TRBJ2-3; 8 positions match TRBD2. The CDR3 is made up of 15 amino acids. CDR1 SGHKS and CDR2 YYEKEE come from the germline V gene (reference sequence). V gave up 3 bases and J gave up 4 bases; unmatched junction bases: 7. This CDR3 is CASSSGLGPSDTQYF. The CDR3 DNA is TGTGCCAGCAGCTCGGGACTAGGGCCCTCAGATACGCAGTATTTT.

The rearrangement joins TRBV12-3 or TRBV12-4 to TRBJ2-3; TRBD1 is a possible D gene (8 bases). With the DNA end fitting TRBJ2-7 better, the J assignment may be wrong. CDR3 length: 16 amino acids. This CDR3 reads CASSQGGGTGAYEQYF. The CDR3 region has the DNA TGTGCCAGCAGTCAAGGGGGGGGGACAGGAGCGTACGAGCAGTACTTC.

The chain uses TRBV15 and TRBJ2-3; no clear D gene. Germline V CDR1 and CDR2: LNHNV, YYDKDF (reference sequence). Trimming removed 0 bases from V and 4 bases from J, with 5 bases in between. The CDR3 totals 13 residues. The CDR3 spells CATSREPADTQYF. CDR3 DNA: TGTGCCACCAGCAGAGAACCCGCAGATACGCAGTATTTT.

This clonotype was seen a few times. This CDR3 reads CASSIGTTTGELFF. CDR3 sequence (DNA): TGTGCCAGTAGTATAGGAACCACCACCGGGGAGCTGTTTTTT. This chain joins TRBV19 and TRBJ2-2; D unclear. CDR3 length: 14 amino acids. Deletions cut 1 base from V and 4 bases from J, with 7 bases between. CDR1 and CDR2 (germline): LNHDA, SQIVND (reference sequence).

There are many counts of this clonotype. CDR3 sequence reads: CAINGQVQETQYF. CDR3 sequence (DNA): TGTGCCATCAATGGACAGGTACAAGAGACCCAGTACTTC. The rearrangement links TRBV10-3 to TRBJ2-5; 7 nucleotides agree with TRBD1. V was clipped by 7 bases and J by 2 bases; unmatched bases: 4. Germline CDR1 reads ENHRY; CDR2 reads SYGVKD. The CDR3 has 13 amino acids.

This clonotype has only a few counts. The chain couples TRBV7-6 to TRBJ2-2, with unresolved D. Germline lookup yields CDR1 SGHVS and CDR2 FNYEAQ. V was pared by 5 bases and J by 1 base, with 14 bases between. This CDR3 comprises 16 residues. The CDR3 protein is CASSAPGNLNTGELFF. Here the CDR3 DNA reads TGTGCCAGCAGCGCACCAGGCAATTTGAACACCGGGGAGCTGTTTTTT.

The gene calls are TRBV4-3 and TRBJ2-3; 8 bases fit TRBD2. The germline gives CDR1 LGHNA, CDR2 YSLEER. The V segment lost 2 bases and the J segment 4 bases; nucleotides outside the gene matches: 11. The CDR3 is made up of 17 amino acids. The CDR3 protein is CASSQSPAAGAPDTQYF. The CDR3 nucleotides are TGCGCCAGCAGCCAATCGCCCGCAGCGGGGGCTCCAGATACGCAGTATTTT.